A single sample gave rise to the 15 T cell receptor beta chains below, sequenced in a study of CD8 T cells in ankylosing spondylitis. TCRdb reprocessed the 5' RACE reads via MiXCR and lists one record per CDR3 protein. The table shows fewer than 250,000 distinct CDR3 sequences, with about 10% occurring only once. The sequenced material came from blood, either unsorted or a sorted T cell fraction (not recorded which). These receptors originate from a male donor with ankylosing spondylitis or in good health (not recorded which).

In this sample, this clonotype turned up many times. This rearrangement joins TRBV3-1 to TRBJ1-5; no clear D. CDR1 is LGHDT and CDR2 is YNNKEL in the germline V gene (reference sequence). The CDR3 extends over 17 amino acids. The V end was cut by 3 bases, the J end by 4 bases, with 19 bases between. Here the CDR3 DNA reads TGTGCCAGCAGCCAGGGAGGGTCCTCCGCGCGGAATCAGCCCCAGCATTTT. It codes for CASSQGGSSARNQPQHF.

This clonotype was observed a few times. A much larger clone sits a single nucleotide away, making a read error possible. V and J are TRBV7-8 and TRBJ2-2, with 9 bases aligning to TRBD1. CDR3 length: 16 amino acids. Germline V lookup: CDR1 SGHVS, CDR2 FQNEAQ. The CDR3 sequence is CVSSYGTGSNTGELFF. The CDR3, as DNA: TGTGTCAGCAGCTACGGGACAGGGTCGAACACCGGGGAGCTGTTTTTT.

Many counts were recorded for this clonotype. The CDR3 DNA sequence: TGTGCCAGCAGCGCGCTTCAATCACAGGGGGCATCGGGTGAGCAGTACTTC. It codes for CASSALQSQGASGEQYF. The chain recombines TRBV2 with TRBJ2-7, with 9 bases that match TRBD1. Germline V gene sequence: CDR1 SNHLY, CDR2 FYNNEI. The CDR3 contains 17 residues. V was pared by 6 bases and J by 7 bases, with 19 bases of the junction left unmatched.

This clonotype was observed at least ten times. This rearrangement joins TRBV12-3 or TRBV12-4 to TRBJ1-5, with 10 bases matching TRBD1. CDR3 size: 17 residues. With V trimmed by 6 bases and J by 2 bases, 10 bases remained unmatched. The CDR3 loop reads CASSPPSGTGGNQPQHF. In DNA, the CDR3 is TGTGCCAGCAGCCCTCCTTCCGGGACAGGGGGCAATCAGCCCCAGCATTTT.

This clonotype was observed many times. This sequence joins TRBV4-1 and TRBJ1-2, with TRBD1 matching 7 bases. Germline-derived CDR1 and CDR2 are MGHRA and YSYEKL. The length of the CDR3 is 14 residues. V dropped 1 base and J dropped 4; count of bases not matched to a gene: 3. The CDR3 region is CASSQGTGSYGYTF. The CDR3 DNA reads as TGCGCCAGCAGCCAAGGGACAGGCTCCTATGGCTACACCTTC.

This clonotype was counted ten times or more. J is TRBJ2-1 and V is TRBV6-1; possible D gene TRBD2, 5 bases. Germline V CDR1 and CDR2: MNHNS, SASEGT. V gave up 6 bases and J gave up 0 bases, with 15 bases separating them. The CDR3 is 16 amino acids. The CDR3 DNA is TGTGCCAGCAGCCCTGACTACCAGAGCTCCTACAATGAGCAGTTCTTC. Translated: CASSPDYQSSYNEQFF.

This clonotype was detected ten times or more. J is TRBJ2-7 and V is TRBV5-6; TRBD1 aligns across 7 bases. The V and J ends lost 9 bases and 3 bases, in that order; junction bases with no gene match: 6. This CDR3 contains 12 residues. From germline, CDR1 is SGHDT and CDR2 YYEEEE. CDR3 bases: TGTGCCACCGGGACAGTTGACTACGAGCAGTACTTC. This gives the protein CATGTVDYEQYF.

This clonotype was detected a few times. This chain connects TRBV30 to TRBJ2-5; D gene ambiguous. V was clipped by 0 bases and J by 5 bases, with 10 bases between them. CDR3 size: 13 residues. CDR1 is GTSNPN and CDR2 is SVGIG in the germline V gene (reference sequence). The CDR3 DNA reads TGTGCCTGGAGTGTTCGGAATCGGGAGACCCAGTACTTC. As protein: CAWSVRNRETQYF.

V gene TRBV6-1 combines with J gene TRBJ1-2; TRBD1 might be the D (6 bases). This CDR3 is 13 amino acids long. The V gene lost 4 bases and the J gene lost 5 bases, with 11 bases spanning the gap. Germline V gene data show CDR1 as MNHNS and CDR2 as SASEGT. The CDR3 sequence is CASSVSGQYGYTF. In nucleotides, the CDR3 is TGTGCCAGCAGTGTCTCCGGACAGTATGGCTACACCTTC.

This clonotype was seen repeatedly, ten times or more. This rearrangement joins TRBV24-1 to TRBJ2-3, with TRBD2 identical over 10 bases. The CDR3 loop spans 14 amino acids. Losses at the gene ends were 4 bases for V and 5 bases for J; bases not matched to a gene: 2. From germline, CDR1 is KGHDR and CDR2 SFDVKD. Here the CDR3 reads CATSDPSGGDTQYF. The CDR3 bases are TGTGCCACCAGTGACCCTAGCGGGGGAGATACGCAGTATTTT.

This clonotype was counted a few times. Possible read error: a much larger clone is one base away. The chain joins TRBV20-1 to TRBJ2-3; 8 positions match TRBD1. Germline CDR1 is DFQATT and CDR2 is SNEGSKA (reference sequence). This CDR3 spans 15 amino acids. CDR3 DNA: TGCTGTGCTAGAGAATACAGGGGGTGGTCAGATACGCAGTATTTT. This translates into CCAREYRGWSDTQYF.

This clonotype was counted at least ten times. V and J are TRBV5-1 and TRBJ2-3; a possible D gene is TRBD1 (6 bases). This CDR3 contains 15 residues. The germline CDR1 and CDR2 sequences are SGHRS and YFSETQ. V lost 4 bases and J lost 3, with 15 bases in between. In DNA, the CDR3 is TGCGCCAGCAGCGAAAACATGGGACAAACAGATACGCAGTATTTT. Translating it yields CASSENMGQTDTQYF.

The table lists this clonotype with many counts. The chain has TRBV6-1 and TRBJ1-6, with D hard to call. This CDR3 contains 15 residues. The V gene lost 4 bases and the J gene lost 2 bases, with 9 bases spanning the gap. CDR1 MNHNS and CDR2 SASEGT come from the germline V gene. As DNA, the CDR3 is TGTGCCAGCAGTGCGATGGTTCCCTATAATTCACCCCTCCACTTT. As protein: CASSAMVPYNSPLHF.

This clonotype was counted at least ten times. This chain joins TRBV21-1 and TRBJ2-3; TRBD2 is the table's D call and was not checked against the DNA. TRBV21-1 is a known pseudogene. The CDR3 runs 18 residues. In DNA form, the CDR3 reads TGTGCCAGCACGGAATTTGAGACTAGCGGGAGCTTTACAGATACGCAGTATTTT. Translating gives CASTEFETSGSFTDTQYF.

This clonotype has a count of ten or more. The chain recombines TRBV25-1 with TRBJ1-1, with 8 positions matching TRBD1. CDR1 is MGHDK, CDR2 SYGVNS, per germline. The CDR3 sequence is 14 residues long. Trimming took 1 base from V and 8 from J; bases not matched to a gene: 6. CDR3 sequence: CASSESSTGGEAFF. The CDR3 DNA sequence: TGTGCCAGCAGTGAATCTTCTACAGGGGGGGAAGCTTTCTTT.